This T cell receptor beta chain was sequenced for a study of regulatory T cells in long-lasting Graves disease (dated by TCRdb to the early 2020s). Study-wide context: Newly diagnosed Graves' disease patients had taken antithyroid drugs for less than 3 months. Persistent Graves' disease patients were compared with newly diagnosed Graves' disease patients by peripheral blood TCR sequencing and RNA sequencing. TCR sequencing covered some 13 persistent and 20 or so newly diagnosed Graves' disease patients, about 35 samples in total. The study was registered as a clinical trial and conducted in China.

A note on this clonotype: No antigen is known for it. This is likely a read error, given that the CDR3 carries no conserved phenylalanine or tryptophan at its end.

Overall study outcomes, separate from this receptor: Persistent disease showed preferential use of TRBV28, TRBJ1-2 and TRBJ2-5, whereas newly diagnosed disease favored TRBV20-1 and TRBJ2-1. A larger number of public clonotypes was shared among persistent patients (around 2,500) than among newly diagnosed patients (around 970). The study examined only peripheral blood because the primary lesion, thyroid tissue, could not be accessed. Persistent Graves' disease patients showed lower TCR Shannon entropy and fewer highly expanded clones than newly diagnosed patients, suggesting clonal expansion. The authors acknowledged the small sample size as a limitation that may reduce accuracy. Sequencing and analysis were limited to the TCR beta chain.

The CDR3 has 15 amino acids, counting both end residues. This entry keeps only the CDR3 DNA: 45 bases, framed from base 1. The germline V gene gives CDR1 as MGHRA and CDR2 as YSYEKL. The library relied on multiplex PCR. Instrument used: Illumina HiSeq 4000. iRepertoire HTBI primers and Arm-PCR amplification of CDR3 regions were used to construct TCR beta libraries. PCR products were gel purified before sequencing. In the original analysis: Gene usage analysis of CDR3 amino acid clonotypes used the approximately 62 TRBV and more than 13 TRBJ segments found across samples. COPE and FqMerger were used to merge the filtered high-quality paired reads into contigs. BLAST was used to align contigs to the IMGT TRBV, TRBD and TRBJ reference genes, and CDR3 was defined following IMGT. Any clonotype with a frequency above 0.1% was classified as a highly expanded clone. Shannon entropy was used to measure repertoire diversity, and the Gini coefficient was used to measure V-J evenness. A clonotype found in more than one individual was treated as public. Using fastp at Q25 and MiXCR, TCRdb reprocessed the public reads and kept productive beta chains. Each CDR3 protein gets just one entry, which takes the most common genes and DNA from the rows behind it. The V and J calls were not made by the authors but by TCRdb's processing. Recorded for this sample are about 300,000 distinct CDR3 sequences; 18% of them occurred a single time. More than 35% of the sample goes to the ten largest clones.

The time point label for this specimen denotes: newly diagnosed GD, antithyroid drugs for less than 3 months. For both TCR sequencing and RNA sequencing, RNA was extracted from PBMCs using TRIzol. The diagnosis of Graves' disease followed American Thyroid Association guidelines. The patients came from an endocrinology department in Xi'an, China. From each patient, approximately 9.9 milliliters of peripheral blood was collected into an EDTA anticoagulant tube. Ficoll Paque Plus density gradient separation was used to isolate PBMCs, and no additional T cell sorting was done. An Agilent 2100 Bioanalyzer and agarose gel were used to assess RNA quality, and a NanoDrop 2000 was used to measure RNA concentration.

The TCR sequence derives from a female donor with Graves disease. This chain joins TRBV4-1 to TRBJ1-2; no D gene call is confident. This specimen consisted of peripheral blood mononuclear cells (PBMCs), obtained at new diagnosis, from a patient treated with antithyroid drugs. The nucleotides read TGCGCCAGCAGCCCCCCCCTCGTCGGCGACTACGGCTACACCTGC. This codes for CASSPPLVGDYGYTC.